This T cell receptor (beta chain) was sequenced during a study of identical twins. This clonotype came up a few times. The antigen is undetermined. General study findings and limits: Invariant MAIT and iNKT cells may have partly biased zero-insertion analyses. Reduced insertions were recorded for abundant cord blood beta clonotypes, with no such pattern in memory repertoires.

CDR1 is SGHRS, CDR2 YFSETQ, per germline. CDR3 length: 13 amino acids. Unmatched junction bases numbered 5, after V lost 4 bases and J lost 4 bases. TCRdb independently ran MiXCR on the 5' RACE reads; one entry per CDR3 protein. The table records hundreds of thousands of distinct CDR3 sequences, about 20% of them present only once. A further study also used this sample, focusing on T cells expressing NK-cell markers. That source adds: Out of eight donors sequenced, seven tested HCMV-seropositive and the remaining one seronegative.

Sequenced material: PBMCs. This chain uses TRBV5-1 with TRBJ2-7; 7 bases map to TRBD1. The source of this sequence is a woman younger than 30 in good health. The CDR3 bases are TGCGCCAGCAGCCCCGACAGGGTATACGAGCAGTACTTC. Translating it yields CASSPDRVYEQYF.